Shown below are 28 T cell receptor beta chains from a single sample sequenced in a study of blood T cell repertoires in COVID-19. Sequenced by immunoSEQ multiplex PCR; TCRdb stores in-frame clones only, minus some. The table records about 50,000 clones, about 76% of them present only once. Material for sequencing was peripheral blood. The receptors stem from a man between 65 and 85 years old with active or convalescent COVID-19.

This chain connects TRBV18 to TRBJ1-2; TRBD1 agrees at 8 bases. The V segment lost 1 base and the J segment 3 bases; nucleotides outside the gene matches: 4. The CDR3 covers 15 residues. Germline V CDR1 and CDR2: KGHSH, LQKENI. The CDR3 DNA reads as TGTGCCAGCTCACCACAGGACAGGGCCCACTATGGCTACACCTTC. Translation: CASSPQDRAHYGYTF. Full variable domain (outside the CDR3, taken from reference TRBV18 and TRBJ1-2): NAGVMQNPRHLVRRRGQEARLRCSPMKGHSHVYWYRQLPEEGLKFMVYLQKENIIDESGMPKERFSAEFPKEGPSILRIQQVVRGDSAAYFCASSPQDRAHYGYTFGSGTRLTVV.

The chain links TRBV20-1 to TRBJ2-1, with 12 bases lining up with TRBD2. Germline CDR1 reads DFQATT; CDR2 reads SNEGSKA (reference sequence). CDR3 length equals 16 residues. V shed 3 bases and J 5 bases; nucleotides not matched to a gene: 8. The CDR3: CSASVASGGADNEQFF. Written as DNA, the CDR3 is TGCAGTGCTAGTGTGGCTAGCGGGGGGGCGGACAATGAGCAGTTCTTC.

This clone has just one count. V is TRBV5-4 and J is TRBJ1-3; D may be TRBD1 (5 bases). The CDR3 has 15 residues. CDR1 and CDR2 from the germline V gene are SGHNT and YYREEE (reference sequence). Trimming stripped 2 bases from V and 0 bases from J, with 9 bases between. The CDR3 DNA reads TGTGCCAGCAGCTTTGGGGCCCTCTCTGGAAACACCATATATTTT. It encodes CASSFGALSGNTIYF.

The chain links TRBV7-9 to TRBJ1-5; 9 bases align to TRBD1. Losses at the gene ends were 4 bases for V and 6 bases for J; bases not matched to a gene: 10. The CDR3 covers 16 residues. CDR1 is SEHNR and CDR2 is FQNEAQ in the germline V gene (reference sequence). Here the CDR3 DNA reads TGTGCCAGCAGCTCCACCACAGGGGGCGGGGGTCAGCCCCAGCATTTT. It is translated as CASSSTTGGGGQPQHF.

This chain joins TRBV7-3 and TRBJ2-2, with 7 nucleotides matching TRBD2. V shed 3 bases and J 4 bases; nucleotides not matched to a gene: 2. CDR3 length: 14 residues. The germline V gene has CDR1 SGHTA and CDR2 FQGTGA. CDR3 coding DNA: TGTGCCAGCAGCTTTAGCGGGTTCACCGGGGAGCTGTTTTTT. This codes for CASSFSGFTGELFF.

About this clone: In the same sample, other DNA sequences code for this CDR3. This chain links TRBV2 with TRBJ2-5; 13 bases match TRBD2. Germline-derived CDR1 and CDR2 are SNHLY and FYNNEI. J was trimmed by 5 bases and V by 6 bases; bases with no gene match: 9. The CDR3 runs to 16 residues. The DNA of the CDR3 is TGTGCCAGCAGGTGGACTAGCGGGAGACTTGGGGAGACCCAGTACTTC. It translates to CASRWTSGRLGETQYF. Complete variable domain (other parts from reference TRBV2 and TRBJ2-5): EPEVTQTPSHQVTQMGQEVILRCVPISNHLYFYWYRQILGQKVEFLVSFYNNEISEKSEIFDDQFSVERPDGSNFTLKIRSTKLEDSAMYFCASRWTSGRLGETQYFGPGTRLLVL.

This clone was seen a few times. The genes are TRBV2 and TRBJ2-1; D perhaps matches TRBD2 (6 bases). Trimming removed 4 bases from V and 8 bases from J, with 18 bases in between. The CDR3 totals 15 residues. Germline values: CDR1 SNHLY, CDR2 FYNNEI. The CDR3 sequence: CASSGTGTQRDEQFF. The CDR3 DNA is TGTGCCAGCAGTGGAACCGGGACTCAACGGGATGAGCAGTTCTTC.

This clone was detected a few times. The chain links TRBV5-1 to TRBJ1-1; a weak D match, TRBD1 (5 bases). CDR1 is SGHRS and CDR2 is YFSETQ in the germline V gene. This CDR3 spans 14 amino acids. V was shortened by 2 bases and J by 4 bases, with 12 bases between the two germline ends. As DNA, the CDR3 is TGCGCCAGCAGCTTCGTTCTCGGGGGCACTGAAGCTTTCTTT. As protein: CASSFVLGGTEAFF.

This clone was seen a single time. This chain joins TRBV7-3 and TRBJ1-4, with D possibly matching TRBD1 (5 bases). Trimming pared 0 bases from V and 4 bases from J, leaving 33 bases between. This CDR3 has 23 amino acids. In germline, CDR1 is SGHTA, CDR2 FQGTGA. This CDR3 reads CASSLTGGCHRRPGPHLNEKLFF. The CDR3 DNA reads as TGTGCCAGCAGCTTAACGGGAGGGTGCCACAGGCGGCCGGGACCGCACCTTAATGAAAAACTGTTTTTT.

The CDR3: CASSVDGGRTDTQYF. Here the CDR3 DNA reads TGTGCCAGCAGCGTAGACGGGGGACGCACAGATACGCAGTATTTT. The rearrangement uses TRBV9 and TRBJ2-3; tentative D call: TRBD2 (6 bases). V was pared by 0 bases and J by 1 base, with 9 bases between. This CDR3 has 15 amino acids. Germline CDR1 and CDR2: SGDLS and YYNGEE.

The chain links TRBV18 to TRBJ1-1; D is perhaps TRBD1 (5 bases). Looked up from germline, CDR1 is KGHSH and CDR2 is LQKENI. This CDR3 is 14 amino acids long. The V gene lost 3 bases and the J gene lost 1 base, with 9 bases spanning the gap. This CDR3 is CASSPQGQNTEAFF. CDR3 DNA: TGTGCCAGCTCACCCCAAGGACAGAACACTGAAGCTTTCTTT.

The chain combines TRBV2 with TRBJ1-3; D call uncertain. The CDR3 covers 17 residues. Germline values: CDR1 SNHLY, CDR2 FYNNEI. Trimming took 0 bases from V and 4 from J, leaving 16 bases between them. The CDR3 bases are TGTGCCAGCAGTGAAGCGGAGGTGATTACGAAGGGAAACACCATATATTTT. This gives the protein CASSEAEVITKGNTIYF. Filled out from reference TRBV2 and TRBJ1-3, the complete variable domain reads EPEVTQTPSHQVTQMGQEVILRCVPISNHLYFYWYRQILGQKVEFLVSFYNNEISEKSEIFDDQFSVERPDGSNFTLKIRSTKLEDSAMYFCASSEAEVITKGNTIYFGEGSWLTVV.

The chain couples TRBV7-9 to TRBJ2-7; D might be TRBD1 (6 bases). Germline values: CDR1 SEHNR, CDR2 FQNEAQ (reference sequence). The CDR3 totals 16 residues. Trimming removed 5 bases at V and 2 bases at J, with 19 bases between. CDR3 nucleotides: TGTGCCAGCAGCCTATACAGGGTTGAAACCCCCTACGAGCAGTACTTC. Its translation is CASSLYRVETPYEQYF.

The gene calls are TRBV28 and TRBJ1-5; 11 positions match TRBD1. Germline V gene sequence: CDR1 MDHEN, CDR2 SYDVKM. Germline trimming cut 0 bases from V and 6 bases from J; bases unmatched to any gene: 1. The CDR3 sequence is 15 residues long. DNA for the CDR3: TGTGCCAGCAGTTTATGGGGGACAGGGGGTCAGCCCCAGCATTTT. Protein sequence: CASSLWGTGGQPQHF.

Here the CDR3 DNA reads TGTGCCAGCAGCTTTCGGACAGGGCATAATTCACCCCTCCACTTT. Protein sequence: CASSFRTGHNSPLHF. The rearrangement joins TRBV5-6 to TRBJ1-6; 8 bases match TRBD1. CDR1 is SGHDT, CDR2 YYEEEE, per germline. The J segment lost 5 bases and the V segment lost 2 bases, leaving 3 bases of the junction unmatched. The CDR3 is 15 amino acids.

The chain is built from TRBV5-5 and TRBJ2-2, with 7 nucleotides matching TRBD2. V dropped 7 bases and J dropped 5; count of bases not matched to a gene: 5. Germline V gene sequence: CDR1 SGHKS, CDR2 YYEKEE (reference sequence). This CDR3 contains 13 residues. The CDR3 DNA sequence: TGTGCCAGCTGTCTAGCGGAAACCGGGGAGCTGTTTTTT. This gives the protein CASCLAETGELFF.

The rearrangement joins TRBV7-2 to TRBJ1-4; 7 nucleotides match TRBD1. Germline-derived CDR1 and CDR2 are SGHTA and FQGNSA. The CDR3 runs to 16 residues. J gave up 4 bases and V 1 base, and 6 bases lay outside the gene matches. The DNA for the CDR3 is TGTGCCAGCAGCTTAGGGGGACAGCTACTTAATGAAAAACTGTTTTTT. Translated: CASSLGGQLLNEKLFF. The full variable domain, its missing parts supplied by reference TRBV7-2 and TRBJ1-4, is GAGVSQSPSNKVTEKGKDVELRCDPISGHTALYWYRQSLGQGLEFLIYFQGNSAPDKSGLPSDRFSAERTGGSVSTLTIQRTQQEDSAVYLCASSLGGQLLNEKLFFGSGTQLSVL.

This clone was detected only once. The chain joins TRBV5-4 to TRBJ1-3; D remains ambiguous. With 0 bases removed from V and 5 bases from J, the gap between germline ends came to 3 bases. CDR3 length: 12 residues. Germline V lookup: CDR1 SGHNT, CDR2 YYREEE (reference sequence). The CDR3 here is CASSLDRNTIYF. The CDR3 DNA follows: TGTGCCAGCAGCTTGGACAGAAACACCATATATTTT.

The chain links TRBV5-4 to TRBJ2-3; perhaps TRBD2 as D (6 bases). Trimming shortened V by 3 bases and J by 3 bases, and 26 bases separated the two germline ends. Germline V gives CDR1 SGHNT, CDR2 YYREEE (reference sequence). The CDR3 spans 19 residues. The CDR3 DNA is TGTGCCAGCAGCTCGGCACTATCCCAGGGCCCCGCGGGGACAGATACGCAGTATTTT. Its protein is CASSSALSQGPAGTDTQYF. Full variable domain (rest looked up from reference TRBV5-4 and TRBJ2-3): ETGVTQSPTHLIKTRGQQVTLRCSSQSGHNTVSWYQQALGQGPQFIFQYYREEENGRGNFPPRFSGLQFPNYSSELNVNALELDDSALYLCASSSALSQGPAGTDTQYFGPGTRLTVL.

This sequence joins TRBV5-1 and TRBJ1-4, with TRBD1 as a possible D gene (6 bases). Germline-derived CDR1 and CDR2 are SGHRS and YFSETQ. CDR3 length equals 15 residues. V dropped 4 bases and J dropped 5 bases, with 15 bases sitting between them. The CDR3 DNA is TGCGCCAGCAGCCCCCTGGGGGCCGGGAATGAAAAACTGTTTTTT. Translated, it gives CASSPLGAGNEKLFF.

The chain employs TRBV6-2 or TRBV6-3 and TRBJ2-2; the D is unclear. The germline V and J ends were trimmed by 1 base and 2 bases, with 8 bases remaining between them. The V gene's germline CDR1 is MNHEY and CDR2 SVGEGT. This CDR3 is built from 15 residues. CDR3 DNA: TGTGCCAGCAGTTACTTGTCAGGAAACACCGGGGAGCTGTTTTTT. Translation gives CASSYLSGNTGELFF.

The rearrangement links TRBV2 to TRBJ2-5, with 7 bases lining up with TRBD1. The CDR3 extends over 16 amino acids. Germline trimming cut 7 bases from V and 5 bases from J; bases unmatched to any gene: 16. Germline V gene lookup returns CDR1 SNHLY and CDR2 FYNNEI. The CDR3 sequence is CASKSLSGPRGETQYF. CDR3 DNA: TGTGCCAGCAAGTCTTTATCAGGGCCCAGGGGGGAGACCCAGTACTTC.

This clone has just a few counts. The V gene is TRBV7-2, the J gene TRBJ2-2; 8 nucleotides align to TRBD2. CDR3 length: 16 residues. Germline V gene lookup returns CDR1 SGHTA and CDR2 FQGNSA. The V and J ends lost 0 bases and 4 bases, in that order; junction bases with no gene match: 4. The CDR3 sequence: CASSLAAGVITGELFF. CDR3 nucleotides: TGTGCCAGCAGCTTAGCAGCGGGAGTTATCACCGGGGAGCTGTTTTTT.

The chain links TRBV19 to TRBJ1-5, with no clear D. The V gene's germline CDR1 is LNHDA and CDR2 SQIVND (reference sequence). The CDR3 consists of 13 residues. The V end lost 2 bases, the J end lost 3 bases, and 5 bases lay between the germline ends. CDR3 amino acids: CASSININQPQHF. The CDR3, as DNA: TGTGCCAGTAGTATAAACATCAATCAGCCCCAGCATTTT.

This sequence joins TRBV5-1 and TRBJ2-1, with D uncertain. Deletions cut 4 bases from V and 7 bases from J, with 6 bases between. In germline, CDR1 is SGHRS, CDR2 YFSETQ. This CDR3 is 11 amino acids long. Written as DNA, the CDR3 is TGCGCCAGCAGCGTCCTTAATGAGCAGTTCTTC. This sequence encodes CASSVLNEQFF.

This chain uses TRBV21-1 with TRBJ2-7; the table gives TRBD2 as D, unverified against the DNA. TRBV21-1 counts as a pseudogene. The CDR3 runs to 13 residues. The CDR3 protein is CARGRGIHHEQYF. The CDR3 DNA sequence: TGTGCCAGGGGGAGGGGCATTCACCACGAGCAGTACTTC.

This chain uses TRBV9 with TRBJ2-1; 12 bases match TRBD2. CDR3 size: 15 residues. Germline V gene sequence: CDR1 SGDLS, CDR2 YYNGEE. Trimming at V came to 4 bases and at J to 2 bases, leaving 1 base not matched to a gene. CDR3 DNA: TGTGCCAGCAGCTCTAGCGGGAGGGCCTACAATGAGCAGTTCTTC. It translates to CASSSSGRAYNEQFF.

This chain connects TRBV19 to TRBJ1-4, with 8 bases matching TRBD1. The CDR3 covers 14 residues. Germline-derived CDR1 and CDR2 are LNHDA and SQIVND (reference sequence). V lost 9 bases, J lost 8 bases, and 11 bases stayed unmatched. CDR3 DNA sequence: TGTGCCAGCCAAACCCAGGGGGCAGGGGAAAAACTGTTTTTT. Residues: CASQTQGAGEKLFF.